In its sample, the clone carrying this T cell receptor beta chain was seen many times. Its antigen is not identified. TCRdb itself ran the reads through MiXCR, one entry per CDR3 protein. Of some 800,000 distinct CDR3 sequences in the sample, over 25% were seen once. This record comes from a study of T cell repertoires in cytomegalovirus infection. Study overall: CMV epitopes that were recently identified and HLA-C-restricted were used alongside well-studied HLA-B-restricted ones.

Findings of the study overall: In two of eight donors, the top clonotype was HLA-C-restricted CMV-specific. Pooled public TCR beta family frequency picked out CMV carriers with the relevant HLA.

Trimming stripped 8 bases from V and 2 bases from J, with 28 bases between. The CDR3 is 19 residues long. The germline CDR1 and CDR2 sequences are SGHTA and FQGNSA. The sequence derives from a human donor in good health (CMV status not recorded). Some clones in this sample may be carry-over from other donors' samples. Sequenced material: cultured CD8+ T cells from PBMCs, taken from culture after CMV antigen stimulation. J is TRBJ1-5 and V is TRBV7-2; D possibly corresponds to TRBD1 (5 bases). The CDR3 DNA reads as TGTGCCAGCCAGCTTTCTCCTCGATCCAGGGAGAGGGGCAATCAGCCCCAGCATTTT. The encoded protein is CASQLSPRSRERGNQPQHF.